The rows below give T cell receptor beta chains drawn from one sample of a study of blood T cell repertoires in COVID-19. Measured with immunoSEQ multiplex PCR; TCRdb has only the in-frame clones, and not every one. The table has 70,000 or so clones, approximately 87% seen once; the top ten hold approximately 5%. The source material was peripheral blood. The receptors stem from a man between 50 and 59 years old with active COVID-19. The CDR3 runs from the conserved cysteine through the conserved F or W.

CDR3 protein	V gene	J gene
CASSERTGIGNGYTF	TRBV6-4	TRBJ1-2
CASSYSTGEVAYEQYF	TRBV6-2/TRBV6-3	TRBJ2-7
CASSLARYTGELFF	TRBV11-1	TRBJ2-2
CASSEGGNSPQETQYF	TRBV2	TRBJ2-5
CATSDGQGHEQFF	TRBV24-1	TRBJ2-1
CASSQPTGQGRNEQFF	TRBV3-1/TRBV3-2	TRBJ2-1
CASSLDMNTEAFF	TRBV7-2	TRBJ1-1
CASIETGKGYGYTF	TRBV19	TRBJ1-2
CASSPYRDTQETQYF	TRBV4-1	TRBJ2-5
CASSLGEDAEAFF	TRBV11-3	TRBJ1-1